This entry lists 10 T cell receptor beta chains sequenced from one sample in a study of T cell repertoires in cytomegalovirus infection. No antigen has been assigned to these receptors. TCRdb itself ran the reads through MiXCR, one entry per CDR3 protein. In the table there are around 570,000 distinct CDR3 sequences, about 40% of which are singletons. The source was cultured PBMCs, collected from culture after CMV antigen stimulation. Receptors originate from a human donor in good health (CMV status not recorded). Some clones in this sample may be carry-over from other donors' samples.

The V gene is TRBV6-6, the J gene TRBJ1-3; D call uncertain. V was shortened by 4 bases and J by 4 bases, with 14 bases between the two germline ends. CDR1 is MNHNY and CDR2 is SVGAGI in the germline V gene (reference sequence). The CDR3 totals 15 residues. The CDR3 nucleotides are TGTGCCAGCAGTTCGGGTCTCCAGCGGGGAAACACCATATATTTT. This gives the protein CASSSGLQRGNTIYF.

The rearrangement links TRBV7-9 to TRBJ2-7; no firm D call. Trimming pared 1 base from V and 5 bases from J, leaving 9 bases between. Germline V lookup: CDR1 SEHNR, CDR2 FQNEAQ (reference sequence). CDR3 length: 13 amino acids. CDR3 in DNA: TGTGCCAGCAGCTTAGGGGGTGGGGACGAGCAGTACTTC. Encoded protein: CASSLGGGDEQYF.

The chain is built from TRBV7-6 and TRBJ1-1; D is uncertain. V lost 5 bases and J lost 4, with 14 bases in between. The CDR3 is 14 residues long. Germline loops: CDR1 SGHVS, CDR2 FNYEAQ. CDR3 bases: TGTGCCAGCAGCAACCTTCAGCGGATCACTGAAGCTTTCTTT. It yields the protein CASSNLQRITEAFF. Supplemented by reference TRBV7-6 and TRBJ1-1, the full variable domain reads GAGVSQSPRYKVTKRGQDVALRCDPISGHVSLYWYRQALGQGPEFLTYFNYEAQQDKSGLPNDRFSAERPEGSISTLTIQRTEQRDSAMYRCASSNLQRITEAFFGQGTRLTVV.

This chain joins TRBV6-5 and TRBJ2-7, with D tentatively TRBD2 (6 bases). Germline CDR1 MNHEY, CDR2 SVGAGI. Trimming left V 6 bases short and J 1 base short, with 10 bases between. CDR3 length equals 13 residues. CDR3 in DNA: TGTGCCAGCAGCCGGGGGATGTCCTACGAGCAGTACTTC. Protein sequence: CASSRGMSYEQYF.

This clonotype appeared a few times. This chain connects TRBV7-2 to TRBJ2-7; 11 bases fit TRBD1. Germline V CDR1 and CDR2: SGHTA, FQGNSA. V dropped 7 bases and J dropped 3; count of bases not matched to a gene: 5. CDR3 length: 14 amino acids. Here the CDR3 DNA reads TGTGCCAGCACCTTGGGACAGGGGGTCTACGAGCAGTACTTC. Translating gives CASTLGQGVYEQYF.

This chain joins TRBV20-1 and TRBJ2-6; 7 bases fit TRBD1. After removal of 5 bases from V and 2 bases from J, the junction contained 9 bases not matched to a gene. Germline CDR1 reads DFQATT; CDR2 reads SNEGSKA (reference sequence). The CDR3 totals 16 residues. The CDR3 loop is CSARHRDRAGANVLTF. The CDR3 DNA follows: TGCAGTGCTCGGCATCGAGACAGGGCTGGGGCCAACGTCCTGACTTTC.

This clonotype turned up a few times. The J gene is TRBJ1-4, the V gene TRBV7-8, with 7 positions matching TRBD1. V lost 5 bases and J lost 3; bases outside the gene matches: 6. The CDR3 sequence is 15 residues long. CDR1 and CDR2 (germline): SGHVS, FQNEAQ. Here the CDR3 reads CASSRTGTANEKLFF. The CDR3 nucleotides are TGTGCCAGCAGCCGGACCGGGACAGCTAATGAAAAACTGTTTTTT.

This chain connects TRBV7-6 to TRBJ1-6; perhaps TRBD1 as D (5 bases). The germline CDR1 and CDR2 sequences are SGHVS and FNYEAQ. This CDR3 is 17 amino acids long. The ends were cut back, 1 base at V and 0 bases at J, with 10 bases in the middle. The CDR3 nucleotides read TGTGCCAGCAGCTTAGTGGGGGGAGGCTCCTATAATTCACCCCTCCACTTT. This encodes CASSLVGGGSYNSPLHF.

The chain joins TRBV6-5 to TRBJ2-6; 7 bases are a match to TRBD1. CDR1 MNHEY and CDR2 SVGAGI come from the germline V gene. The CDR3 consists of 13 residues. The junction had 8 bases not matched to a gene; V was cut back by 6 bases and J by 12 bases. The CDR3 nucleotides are TGTGCCAGCAGGAGAGGGGGCGAGGGCGTCCTGACTTTC. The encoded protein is CASRRGGEGVLTF.

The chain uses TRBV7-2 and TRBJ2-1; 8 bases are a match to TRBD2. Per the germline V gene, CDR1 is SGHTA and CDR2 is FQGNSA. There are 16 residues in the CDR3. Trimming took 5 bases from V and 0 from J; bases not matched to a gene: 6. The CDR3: CASSPPGGSSYNEQFF. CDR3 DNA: TGTGCCAGCAGCCCCCCGGGGGGGAGCTCCTACAATGAGCAGTTCTTC.